This T cell receptor beta chain was profiled in a study of PD-L1 blockade in urothelial cancer. Assay used: immunoSEQ multiplex PCR; TCRdb lists only in-frame clones, some missing. The table includes around 130,000 clones, around 84% detected once. Looked up from germline, CDR1 is MNHEY and CDR2 is SVGAGI. V was trimmed by 2 bases and J by 8 bases, leaving 15 bases between them. The CDR3 consists of 14 residues. The time point was: pretreatment peripheral blood. The gene calls are TRBV6-5 and TRBJ1-2; TRBD1 is a possible D gene (6 bases). Sequencing was performed on PBMCs, taken around atezolizumab (anti-PD-L1) treatment. The TCR was taken from a man between 50 and 59 years old with urothelial cancer. CDR3: CASSYLDRPSGYTF. The DNA of the CDR3 is TGTGCCAGCAGTTACCTAGACAGGCCCAGCGGCTACACCTTC.